This T cell receptor beta chain was retrieved from a study of blood T cell repertoires in COVID-19. As for the study in general: Whether acute or convalescent, the COVID-19 samples came from the United States, Italy and Spain. Sources were T cells, B-cell-depleted T cells, or PBMCs; the material itself was cDNA or gDNA.

V shed 3 bases, J shed 0 bases, and the junction held 7 bases outside the gene matches. This CDR3 is 17 amino acids long. The germline V gene has CDR1 KGHSH and CDR2 LQKENI. In the original analysis: Reference gene primer amplification gave estimated nucleated cell counts. TCRdb keeps only in-frame clones here, not all; method: immunoSEQ multiplex PCR. V and J calls and clone size are as listed in that table; D and trimming were resolved from the DNA. This table holds 400,000 to 550,000 clones, 85% to 90% found once. What was sequenced was peripheral blood. The clonotype originates from a woman aged 25-40 years with acute or convalescent COVID-19. The chain carries TRBV18 and TRBJ2-2; TRBD1 aligns across 7 bases. The CDR3 nucleotides are TGTGCCAGCTCACCGACCCGACAGGGACCGAACACCGGGGAGCTGTTTTTT. This encodes CASSPTRQGPNTGELFF.